The next 8 T cell receptor beta chains were all read from a single sample in a study of shared clonotypes between healthy human individuals. TCRdb keeps only in-frame clones here, not all; method: immunoSEQ multiplex PCR. The table includes 850,000 to 1,200,000 clones, more than 60% detected once. Material: memory CD4+ T cells sorted from blood. Subset of the sample: CD45RA-negative fraction. These receptor sequences come from a man aged 18 to 30 in good health.

The chain employs TRBV7-9 and TRBJ1-2; TRBD1 agrees at 10 bases. Germline V gives CDR1 SEHNR, CDR2 FQNEAQ (reference sequence). The CDR3 loop spans 16 amino acids. Losses at the gene ends were 1 base for V and 6 bases for J; bases not matched to a gene: 8. The CDR3 reads CASSLGGQGRRDGYTF. The DNA of the CDR3 is TGTGCCAGCAGCTTAGGGGGACAGGGGAGAAGGGATGGCTACACCTTC.

This clone was counted a few times. This chain links TRBV28 with TRBJ2-7; 7 bases align to TRBD1. Germline V gene data show CDR1 as MDHEN and CDR2 as SYDVKM. The CDR3 has 12 amino acids. The ends lost 4 bases at V and 12 bases at J; junction bases unmatched: 9. The CDR3 bases are TGTGCCAGCAGTTCCCCGATGACAGGGACGTACTTC. Protein product: CASSSPMTGTYF.

On this clone itself: In the same sample, other DNA sequences code for this CDR3. The CDR3 coding sequence is TGCGCCAGCAGCCCCGGACAGGGGCGGAACACCGGGGAGCTGTTTTTT. Amino acids: CASSPGQGRNTGELFF. J is TRBJ2-2 and V is TRBV5-1, with 9 bases lining up with TRBD1. The germline V gene encodes CDR1 SGHRS and CDR2 YFSETQ. Trimming cost V 4 bases and J 1 base; bases outside gene matches: 5. The CDR3 length is 16 residues.

The chain uses TRBV7-2 and TRBJ2-3; a weak D match, TRBD1 (5 bases). Germline V gene lookup returns CDR1 SGHTA and CDR2 FQGNSA. Trimming cost V 1 base and J 4 bases, with 24 bases left between them. The CDR3 loop spans 19 amino acids. The CDR3 DNA sequence: TGTGCCAGCAGCTTAGACCGGCCAGGGTCTGGCTATGTCGCAGATACGCAGTATTTT. Protein sequence: CASSLDRPGSGYVADTQYF.

V usage is TRBV4-3 and J usage is TRBJ2-7, with TRBD2 identical over 8 bases. Germline CDR1 LGHNA, CDR2 YSLEER. There are 16 residues in the CDR3. V gave up 3 bases and J gave up 6 bases; unmatched junction bases: 13. CDR3 bases: TGCGCCAGCAGCCAGGATCCGGGACTAGAACGGAGCGAGCAGTACTTC. Translating gives CASSQDPGLERSEQYF.

The chain joins TRBV6-4 to TRBJ1-2; TRBD1 agrees at 12 bases. Losses at the gene ends were 6 bases for V and 7 bases for J; bases not matched to a gene: 12. CDR1 and CDR2 (germline): MRHNA, SNTAGT. The CDR3 covers 16 residues. This CDR3 reads CASSANPGQGATGYTF. CDR3 bases: TGTGCCAGCAGCGCAAATCCGGGACAGGGGGCGACTGGCTACACCTTC.

The gene calls are TRBV10-3 and TRBJ2-3, with D unclear. CDR1 and CDR2 (germline): ENHRY, SYGVKD. Trimming removed 2 bases from V and 6 bases from J, with 12 bases in between. The CDR3 extends over 14 amino acids. CDR3 in DNA: TGTGCCATCAGTGAGGGCTCAATCCCGGATACGCAGTATTTT. This encodes CAISEGSIPDTQYF.

The chain is built from TRBV7-9 and TRBJ1-3; D is perhaps TRBD1 (5 bases). The CDR3 sequence is 16 residues long. CDR1 SEHNR and CDR2 FQNEAQ come from the germline V gene (reference sequence). The V and J ends lost 1 base and 4 bases respectively, with 14 bases between them. CDR3 residues: CASSLGGRTTGNTIYF. CDR3 nucleotide sequence: TGTGCCAGCAGCTTAGGAGGTCGGACAACCGGAAACACCATATATTTT.